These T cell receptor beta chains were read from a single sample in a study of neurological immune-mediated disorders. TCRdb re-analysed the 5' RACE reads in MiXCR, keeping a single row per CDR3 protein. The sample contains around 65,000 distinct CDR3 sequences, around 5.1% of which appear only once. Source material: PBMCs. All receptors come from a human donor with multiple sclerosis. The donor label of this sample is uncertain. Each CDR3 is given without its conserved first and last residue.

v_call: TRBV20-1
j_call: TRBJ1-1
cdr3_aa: SAYDRAGATTEAF

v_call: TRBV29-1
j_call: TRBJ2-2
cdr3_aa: SGGLKSGGELF

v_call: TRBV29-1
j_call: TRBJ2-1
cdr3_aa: SARDRGGSNEQF

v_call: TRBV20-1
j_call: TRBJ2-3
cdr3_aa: SAGTSGGTDTQY

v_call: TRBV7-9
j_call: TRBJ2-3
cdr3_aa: ASSLGMGQY

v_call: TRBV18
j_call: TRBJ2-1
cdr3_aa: ASSPGGGLYNEQF

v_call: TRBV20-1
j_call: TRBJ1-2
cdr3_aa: SARTTTNYGYT

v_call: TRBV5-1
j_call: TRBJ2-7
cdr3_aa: ASSFGQSYEQY

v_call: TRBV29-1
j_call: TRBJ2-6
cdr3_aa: SVEGGAGANVLT

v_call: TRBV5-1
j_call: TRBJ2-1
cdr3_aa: ASSPQEVRGDEQF

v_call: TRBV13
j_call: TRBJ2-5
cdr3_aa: ASSPAAGGPWETQY

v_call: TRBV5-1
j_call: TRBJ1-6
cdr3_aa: ASSLAGKGNSPLH

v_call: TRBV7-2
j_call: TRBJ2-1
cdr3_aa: ASSSGTASSYNEQF

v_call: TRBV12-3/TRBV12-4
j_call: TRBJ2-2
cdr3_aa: ASSLNRNTGELF

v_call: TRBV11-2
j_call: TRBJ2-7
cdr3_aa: ASSFLDNEQY

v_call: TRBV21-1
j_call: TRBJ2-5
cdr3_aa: ASSKAQGFQETQY

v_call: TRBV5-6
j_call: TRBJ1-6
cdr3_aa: ASSTDPSSYNSPLH

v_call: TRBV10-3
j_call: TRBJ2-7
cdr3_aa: AISEGQVTYEQY

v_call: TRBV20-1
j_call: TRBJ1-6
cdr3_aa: SARDEGVWGSPLH

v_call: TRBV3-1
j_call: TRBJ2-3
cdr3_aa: ASSQGNNRWGSTDTQY

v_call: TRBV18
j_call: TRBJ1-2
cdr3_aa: ASSPSDSVLLYGYT

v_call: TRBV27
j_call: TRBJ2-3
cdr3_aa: ASSPYRGDTQY

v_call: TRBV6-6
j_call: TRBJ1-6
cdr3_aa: ASTPLPRGNSPLH

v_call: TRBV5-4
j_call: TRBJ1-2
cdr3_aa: ASSPQTGMSYGYT

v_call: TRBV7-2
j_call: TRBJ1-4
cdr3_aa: ASSPLGGSSEKLF

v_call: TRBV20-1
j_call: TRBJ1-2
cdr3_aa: SARDRPYRGEGYT

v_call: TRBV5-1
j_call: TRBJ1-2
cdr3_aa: ASSPGPRYGDS

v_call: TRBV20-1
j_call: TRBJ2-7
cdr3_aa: SARDYVTYEQY

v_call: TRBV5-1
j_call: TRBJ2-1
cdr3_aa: ASSPRGEYNEQF

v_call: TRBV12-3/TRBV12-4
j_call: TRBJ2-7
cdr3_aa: ASSFSGYEQY

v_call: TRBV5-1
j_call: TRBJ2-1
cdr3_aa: ASSLWGSAYNEQF

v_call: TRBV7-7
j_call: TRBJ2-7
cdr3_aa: ASSLGGGFDEQY

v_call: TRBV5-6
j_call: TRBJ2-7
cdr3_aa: ASSLGPGAYSYEQY

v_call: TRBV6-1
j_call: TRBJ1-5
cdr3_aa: ASSEVLGVGSQPQH

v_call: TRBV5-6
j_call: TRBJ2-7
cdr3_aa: ASSLARLTGYHEQY

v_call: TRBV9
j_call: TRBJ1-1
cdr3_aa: ASSGKEWGLSVTEAF

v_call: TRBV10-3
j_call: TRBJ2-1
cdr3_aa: AIRASGGDNEQF

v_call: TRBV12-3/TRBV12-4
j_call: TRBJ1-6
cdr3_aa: ASRTGPTNSPLH

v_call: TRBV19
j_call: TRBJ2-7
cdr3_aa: ASSGGLYYEQY

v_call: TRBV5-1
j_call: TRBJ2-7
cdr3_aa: ASSGGTGDYEQY

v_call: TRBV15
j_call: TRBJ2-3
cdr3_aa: ATSRALAGGLGTQY

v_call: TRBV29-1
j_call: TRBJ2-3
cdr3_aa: SVITGRTDTQY

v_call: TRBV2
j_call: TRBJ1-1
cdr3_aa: ASSGTGGGTEAF

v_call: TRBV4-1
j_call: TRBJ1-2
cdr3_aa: ASSQRGTGNYGYT

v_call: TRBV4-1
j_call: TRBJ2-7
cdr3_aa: ASSQVITEDYEQY

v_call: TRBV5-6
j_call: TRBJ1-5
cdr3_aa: ASSSTLRQGGYQPQH

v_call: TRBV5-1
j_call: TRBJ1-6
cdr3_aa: ASSSGTGVDSPLH

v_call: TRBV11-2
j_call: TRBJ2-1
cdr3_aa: ASSLPGTGGYNEQF

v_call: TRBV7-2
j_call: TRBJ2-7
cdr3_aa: ASSLARSGVQQY

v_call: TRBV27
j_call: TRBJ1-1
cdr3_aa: ASSLIVRGNTEAF

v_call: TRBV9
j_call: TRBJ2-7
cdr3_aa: ASSVGDRVYEQY

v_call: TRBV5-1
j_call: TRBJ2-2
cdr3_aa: ASSLGQVKRAGELF